These 14 T cell receptor beta chains were all obtained from the same sample, sequenced in a study of blood T cell repertoires in COVID-19 (dated by TCRdb to about 2020). Libraries were made using the immunoSEQ multiplex PCR assay. TCRdb mirrors the immuneACCESS table, restricted to in-frame sequences. Some clones are absent from its copies; in checked studies, under half trace to an unresolved V gene, and the reason for the others is unknown. Counted in this sample were some 140,000 clones; more than 75% of them appeared once. The biggest ten clones account for 9.5% to 13% of the sample. Sample: peripheral blood. The source is a man aged 55 to 70 who had recovered from COVID-19.

This chain joins TRBV6-2 or TRBV6-3 and TRBJ1-2, with a possible D match to TRBD1 (5 bases). This CDR3 contains 15 residues. The V end lost 0 bases, the J end lost 5 bases, and 13 bases lay between the germline ends. The germline V gene has CDR1 MNHEY and CDR2 SVGEGT. CDR3 sequence reads: CASSYSNAGRYGYTF. The CDR3 bases are TGTGCCAGCAGTTACTCGAATGCAGGGAGGTATGGCTACACCTTC.

The J gene is TRBJ2-2, the V gene TRBV12-5; 10 bases line up with TRBD1. The CDR3 has 15 amino acids. After removal of 5 bases from V and 3 bases from J, the junction contained 3 bases not matched to a gene. Germline lookup yields CDR1 LGHNT and CDR2 FRNRAP. CDR3 in DNA: TGTGCTAGTGGTCTGACAGGGGGCTACACCGGGGAGCTGTTTTTT. This translates into CASGLTGGYTGELFF.

The CDR3 loop reads CASSFKGQGADTEAFF. The CDR3 region has the DNA TGTGCCAGCAGCTTTAAGGGACAGGGGGCTGATACTGAAGCTTTCTTT. The chain links TRBV5-6 to TRBJ1-1, with 12 bases aligning to TRBD1. Germline loops: CDR1 SGHDT, CDR2 YYEEEE. The CDR3 sequence is 16 residues long. V lost 2 bases, J lost 5 bases, and 7 bases stayed unmatched.

V is TRBV7-3 and J is TRBJ1-1; D ambiguous. Germline V gives CDR1 SGHTA, CDR2 FQGTGA. Deletions cut 8 bases from V and 3 bases from J, with 13 bases between. The CDR3 spans 13 residues. The CDR3: CASSDSGDTEAFF. The DNA for the CDR3 is TGTGCCAGCTCCGATAGTGGAGACACTGAAGCTTTCTTT.

The chain combines TRBV6-2 or TRBV6-3 with TRBJ1-5, with D perhaps TRBD1 (6 bases). Germline lookup yields CDR1 MNHEY and CDR2 SVGEGT. The CDR3 is made up of 16 amino acids. Deletions cut 6 bases from V and 3 bases from J, with 18 bases between. This CDR3 is CASSLLGQGNNQPQHF. The DNA for the CDR3 is TGTGCCAGCAGCCTCCTTGGTCAGGGGAACAATCAGCCCCAGCATTTT.

This clone has more than one count but fewer than ten. CDR3 loop: CASSEQEPSYNEQFF. CDR3 sequence (DNA): TGTGCCAGCAGCGAACAGGAGCCTTCATACAATGAGCAGTTCTTC. This chain connects TRBV9 to TRBJ2-1; possibly TRBD1 for D (5 bases). The CDR3 runs to 15 residues. CDR1 and CDR2 (germline): SGDLS, YYNGEE. V was shortened by 3 bases and J by 4 bases, with 14 bases between the two germline ends.

The V gene is TRBV7-9, the J gene TRBJ2-5; the match to TRBD2 covers 8 bases. The CDR3 runs 14 residues. Trimming removed 5 bases from V and 7 bases from J; junction bases left unmatched: 9. Germline-derived CDR1 and CDR2 are SEHNR and FQNEAQ (reference sequence). The CDR3 is CASSLGTAGGTQYF. CDR3 nucleotides: TGTGCCAGCAGCCTCGGGACTGCGGGGGGGACCCAGTACTTC.

This chain connects TRBV19 to TRBJ1-2; 10 nucleotides match TRBD1. Germline V gene data show CDR1 as LNHDA and CDR2 as SQIVND (reference sequence). The CDR3 sequence is 14 residues long. V shed 5 bases, J shed 6 bases, and the junction held 6 bases outside the gene matches. CDR3 nucleotides: TGTGCCAGTAGTCCGACAGGGGGCAAGGATGGCTACACCTTC. Translating gives CASSPTGGKDGYTF.

About this clone itself: Just one base apart from a much larger clone, this may be a read error. This same CDR3 is encoded by further DNA sequences in the sample. This chain joins TRBV11-2 and TRBJ2-1; 8 bases fit TRBD2. CDR1 is SGHAT and CDR2 is FQNNGV in the germline V gene. CDR3 length equals 14 residues. The CDR3 reads CASRLRGAGGEQFF. The DNA for the CDR3 is TGTGCCAGCCGCTTGAGGGGGGCGGGGGGCGAGCAGTTCTTC. Using reference TRBV11-2 and TRBJ2-1 for the parts outside the CDR3, the full variable domain is EAGVAQSPRYKIIEKRQSVAFWCNPISGHATLYWYQQILGQGPKLLIQFQNNGVVDDSQLPKDRFSAERLKGVDSTLKIQPAKLEDSAVYLCASRLRGAGGEQFFGPGTRLTVL.

The chain employs TRBV7-2 and TRBJ2-7, with a weak D call TRBD2 (6 bases). Germline CDR1 reads SGHTA; CDR2 reads FQGNSA. The length of the CDR3 is 14 residues. Trimming pared 1 base from V and 12 bases from J, leaving 19 bases between. Here the CDR3 reads CASSLELGGSVRYF. CDR3 DNA: TGTGCCAGCAGCTTAGAACTGGGGGGATCCGTAAGGTACTTC.

This chain uses TRBV7-9 with TRBJ2-7, with D unresolved. Germline values: CDR1 SEHNR, CDR2 FQNEAQ (reference sequence). The ends were cut back, 3 bases at V and 6 bases at J, with 9 bases in the middle. CDR3 size: 12 residues. The CDR3 sequence: CASSFLGPEQYF. In DNA, the CDR3 is TGTGCCAGCAGCTTTCTAGGCCCCGAGCAGTACTTC.

The chain couples TRBV19 to TRBJ1-3, with D maybe TRBD1 (6 bases). The CDR3 extends over 15 amino acids. V lost 5 bases and J lost 6, with 17 bases in between. Germline CDR1 is LNHDA and CDR2 is SQIVND (reference sequence). The CDR3 sequence: CASSPMAGVQNTIYF. The CDR3 bases are TGTGCCAGTAGTCCGATGGCAGGGGTCCAAAACACCATATATTTT.

This sequence joins TRBV29-1 and TRBJ1-3; TRBD1 is a possible D gene (5 bases). CDR1 and CDR2 from the germline V gene are SQVTM and ANQGSEA. Between the trimmed V and J ends, which lost 0 bases and 2 bases, there was a span of 11 bases. This CDR3 has 15 amino acids. The CDR3 nucleotides are TGCAGCGTTGAAGATGGGCGGGGGGCTGGAAACACCATATATTTT. This sequence encodes CSVEDGRGAGNTIYF. Looking up the rest from reference TRBV29-1 and TRBJ1-3 gives the full variable domain: SAVISQKPSRDICQRGTSLTIQCQVDSQVTMMFWYRQQPGQSLTLIATANQGSEATYESGFVIDKFPISRPNLTFSTLTVSNMSPEDSSIYLCSVEDGRGAGNTIYFGEGSWLTVV.

This clone was counted only a few times. This chain uses TRBV5-1 with TRBJ2-2; 7 nucleotides line up with TRBD1. Losses at the gene ends were 2 bases for V and 1 base for J; bases not matched to a gene: 2. Germline assignment: CDR1 SGHRS and CDR2 YFSETQ. This CDR3 region has 15 residues. The CDR3 DNA sequence: TGCGCCAGCAGCTTCGGGACAGAGAACACCGGGGAGCTGTTTTTT. This translates into CASSFGTENTGELFF.